This T cell receptor (beta chain) was captured by sequencing in a study of cytomegalovirus exposure and HLA in healthy donors. Vbeta (60) and Jbeta (13) primers were used in the PCR. Data came from immunoSEQ multiplex PCR; TCRdb stores just in-frame clones and leaves some out. There are approximately 180,000 clones in the sample; 70% to 80% occur only once, and roughly 3.6% lies in the top ten. Overall study results and limits: Only CMV serostatus was available as immune exposure information. In a later analysis, a genetic analysis reported fewer productive-TCR N-insertions in an Asian-associated ancestry cluster than the cohort average.

CDR1 SGHRS and CDR2 YFSETQ come from the germline V gene. With 4 bases clipped from V and 6 bases from J, the junction kept 8 bases outside the gene matches. There are 15 residues in the CDR3. As for this clone: The antigen is unknown.

Sequencing was done on a sample of PBMCs. J is TRBJ2-1 and V is TRBV5-1; TRBD1 aligns across 9 bases. This sequence originates from a woman aged 60-70 years in good health and CMV-seropositive. CDR3 sequence (DNA): TGCGCCAGCAGCCCGGGACAGGGCTGGAGCAATGAGCAGTTCTTC. Translation: CASSPGQGWSNEQFF.